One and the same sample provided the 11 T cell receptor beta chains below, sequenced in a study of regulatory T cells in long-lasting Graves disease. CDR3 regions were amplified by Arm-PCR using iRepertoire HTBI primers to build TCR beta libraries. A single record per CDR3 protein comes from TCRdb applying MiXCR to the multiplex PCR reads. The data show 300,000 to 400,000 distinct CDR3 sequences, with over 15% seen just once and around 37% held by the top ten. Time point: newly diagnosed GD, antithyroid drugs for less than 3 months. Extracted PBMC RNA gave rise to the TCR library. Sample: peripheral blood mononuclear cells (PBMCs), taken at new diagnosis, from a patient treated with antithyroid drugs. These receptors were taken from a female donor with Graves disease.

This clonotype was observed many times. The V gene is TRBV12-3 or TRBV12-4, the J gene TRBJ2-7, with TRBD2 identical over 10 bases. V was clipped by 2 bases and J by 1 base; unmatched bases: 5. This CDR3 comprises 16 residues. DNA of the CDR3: TGTGCCAGCAGTTTACAACTAGCGGGGAGATCCTACGAGCAGTACTTC. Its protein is CASSLQLAGRSYEQYF.

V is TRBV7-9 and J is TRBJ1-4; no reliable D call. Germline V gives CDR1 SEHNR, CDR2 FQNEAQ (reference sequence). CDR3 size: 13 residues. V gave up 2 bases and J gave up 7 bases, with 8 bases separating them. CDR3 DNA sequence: TGTGCCAGCAGCTTAAGTCAGAGTGAAAAACTGTTTTTT. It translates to CASSLSQSEKLFF.

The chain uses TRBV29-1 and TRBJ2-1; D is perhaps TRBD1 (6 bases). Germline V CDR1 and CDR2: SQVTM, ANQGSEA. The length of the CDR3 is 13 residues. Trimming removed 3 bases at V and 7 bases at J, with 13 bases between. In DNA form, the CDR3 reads TGCAGCGTTGACTACAGGGCTAGGAATGAGCAGTTCTTC. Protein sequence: CSVDYRARNEQFF.

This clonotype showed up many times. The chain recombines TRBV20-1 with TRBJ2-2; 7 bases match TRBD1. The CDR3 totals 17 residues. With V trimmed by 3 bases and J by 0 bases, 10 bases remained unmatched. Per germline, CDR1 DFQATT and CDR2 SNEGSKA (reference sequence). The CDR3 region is CSARIPVGGANTGELFF. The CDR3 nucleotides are TGCAGTGCTAGGATTCCGGTAGGGGGCGCGAACACCGGGGAGCTGTTTTTT.

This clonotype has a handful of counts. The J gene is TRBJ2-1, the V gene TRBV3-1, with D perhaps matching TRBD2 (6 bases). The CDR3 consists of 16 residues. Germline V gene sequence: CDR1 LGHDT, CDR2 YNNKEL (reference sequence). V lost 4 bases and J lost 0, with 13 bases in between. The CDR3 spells CASSLLSGYSYNEQFF. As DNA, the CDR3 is TGTGCCAGCAGCCTCCTTAGCGGATACTCCTACAATGAGCAGTTCTTC.

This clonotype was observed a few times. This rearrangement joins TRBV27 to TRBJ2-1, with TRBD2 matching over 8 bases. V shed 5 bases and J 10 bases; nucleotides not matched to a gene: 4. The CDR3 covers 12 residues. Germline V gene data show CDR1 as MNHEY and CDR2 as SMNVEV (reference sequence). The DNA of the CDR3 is TGTGCCAGCAGTCGGCGCGGGGGGGAGCAGTTCTTC. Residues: CASSRRGGEQFF.

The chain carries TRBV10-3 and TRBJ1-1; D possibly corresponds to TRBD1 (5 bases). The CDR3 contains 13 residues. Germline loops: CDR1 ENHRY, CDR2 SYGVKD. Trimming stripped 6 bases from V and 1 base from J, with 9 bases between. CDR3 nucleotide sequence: TGTGCCATCAGAACCCAGGGGAACACTGAAGCTTTCTTT. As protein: CAIRTQGNTEAFF.

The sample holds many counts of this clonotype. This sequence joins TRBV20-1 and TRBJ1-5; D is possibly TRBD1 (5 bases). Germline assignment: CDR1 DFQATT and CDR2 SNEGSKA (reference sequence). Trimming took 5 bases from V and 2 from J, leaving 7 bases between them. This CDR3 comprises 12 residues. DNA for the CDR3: TGCAGTGCTGAACAGGGCAATCAGCCCCAGCATTTT. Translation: CSAEQGNQPQHF.

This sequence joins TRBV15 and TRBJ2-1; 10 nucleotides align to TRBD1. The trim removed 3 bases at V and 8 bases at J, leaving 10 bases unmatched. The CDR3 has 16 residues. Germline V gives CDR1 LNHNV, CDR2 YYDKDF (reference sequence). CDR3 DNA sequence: TGTGCCACCAGCAGCACCGCCGGGACAGGGGTCGATGAGCAGTTCTTC. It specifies CATSSTAGTGVDEQFF.

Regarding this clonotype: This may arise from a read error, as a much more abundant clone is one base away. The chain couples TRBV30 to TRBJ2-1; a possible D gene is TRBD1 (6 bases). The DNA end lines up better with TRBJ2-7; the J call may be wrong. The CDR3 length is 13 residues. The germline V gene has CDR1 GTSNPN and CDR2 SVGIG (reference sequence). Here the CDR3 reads CAWSLGQYNEQYF. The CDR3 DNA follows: TGTGCCTGGAGTCTTGGACAGTACAATGAGCAGTACTTC.

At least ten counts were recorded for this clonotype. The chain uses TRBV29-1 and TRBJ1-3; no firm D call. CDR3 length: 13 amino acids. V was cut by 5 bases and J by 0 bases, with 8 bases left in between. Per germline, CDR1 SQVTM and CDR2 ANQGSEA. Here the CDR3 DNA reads TGCAGCGTTTTCACGCACTCTGGAAACACCATATATTTT. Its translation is CSVFTHSGNTIYF.